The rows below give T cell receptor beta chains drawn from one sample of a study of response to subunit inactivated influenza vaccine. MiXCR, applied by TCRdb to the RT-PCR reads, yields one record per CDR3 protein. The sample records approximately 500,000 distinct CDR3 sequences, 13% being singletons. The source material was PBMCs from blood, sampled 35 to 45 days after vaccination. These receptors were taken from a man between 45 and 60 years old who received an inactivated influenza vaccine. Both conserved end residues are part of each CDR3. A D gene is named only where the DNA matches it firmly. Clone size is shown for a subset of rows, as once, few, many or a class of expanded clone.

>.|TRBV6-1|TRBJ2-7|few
TGTGCCAGCACCCCTCGCCCCAGGCCCTCCTACGAGCAGTACTTC
CASTPRPRPSYEQYF
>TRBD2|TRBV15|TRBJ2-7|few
TGTGCCACCAGCAGCGGACTAGCGGGATCCTACGAGCAGTACTTC
CATSSGLAGSYEQYF
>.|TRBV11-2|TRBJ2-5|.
TGTGCCAGCAGAAGTACCCGGAAGGCTAGCGTCGAACCGGGAGAGACCCAGTACTTC
CASRSTRKASVEPGETQYF
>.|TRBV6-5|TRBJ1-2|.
TGTGCCAGCAGTTACTACAGGCAAGGTGGCGGCTACACCTTC
CASSYYRQGGGYTF
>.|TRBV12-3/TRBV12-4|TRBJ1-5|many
TGTGCCAGCAGCTACCCCGGGGGCAATCAGCCCCAGCATTTT
CASSYPGGNQPQHF
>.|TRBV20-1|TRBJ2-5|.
TGCAGTGCTAGAGACTGGACGCGCGGGGAGACCCAGTACTTC
CSARDWTRGETQYF
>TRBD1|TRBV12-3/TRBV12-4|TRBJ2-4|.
TGTGCCAGCAGTAACCGGGACAGACTAGCCAAAAACATTCAGTACTTC
CASSNRDRLAKNIQYF
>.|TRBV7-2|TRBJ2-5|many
TGTGCCAGCAGCCATCGGGGGGAGACCCAGTACTTC
CASSHRGETQYF
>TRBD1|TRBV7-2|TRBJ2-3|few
TGTGCCAGCAGCCGAAACCACAGGGGTAGGGCAGATACGCAGTATTTT
CASSRNHRGRADTQYF
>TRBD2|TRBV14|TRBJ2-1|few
TGTGCCAGCAGCCAAAGGACTAGAGAATTTGAGCAGTTCTTC
CASSQRTREFEQFF
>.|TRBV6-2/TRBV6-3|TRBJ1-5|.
TGTGCCAGCAGTTACTCGATTTTGAGCAATCAGCCCCAGCATTTT
CASSYSILSNQPQHF
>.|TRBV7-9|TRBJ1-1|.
TGTGCCAGCAGCTTAGCCCCCGGAACTGAAGCTTTCTTT
CASSLAPGTEAFF
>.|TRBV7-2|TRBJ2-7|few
TGTGCCAGCAGCTCCCGGGCCGCCTACGAGCAGTACTTC
CASSSRAAYEQYF
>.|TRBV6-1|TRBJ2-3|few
TGTGCCAGCAGTGAAACAGGGTTAGGGGCGCAGTATTTT
CASSETGLGAQYF
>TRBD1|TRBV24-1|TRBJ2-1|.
TGTGCCACCAGTGGAGCGACAGGGGAGTCCTACAATGAGCAGTTCTTC
CATSGATGESYNEQFF
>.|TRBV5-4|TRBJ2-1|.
TGTGCCAGCAGCCCGACAAGTTACTCCTACAATGAGCAGTTCTTC
CASSPTSYSYNEQFF
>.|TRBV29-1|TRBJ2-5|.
TGCAGCGTTGAATACGCGGAGACCCAGTACTTC
CSVEYAETQYF
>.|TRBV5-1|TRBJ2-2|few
TGCGCCAGCAGCCCAGCGGGCCGAGTGAACACCGGGGAGCTGTTTTTT
CASSPAGRVNTGELFF
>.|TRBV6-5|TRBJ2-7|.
TGTGACAGCAGTTTAACGGGGAAGCCCTACGAGCAGTACTTC
CDSSLTGKPYEQYF
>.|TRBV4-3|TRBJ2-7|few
TGCGCCAGCAGCCAAGATCTGGGGGGGCTCCCCTCCTACGAGCAGTACTTC
CASSQDLGGLPSYEQYF
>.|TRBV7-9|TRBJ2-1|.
TGTGCCAGCAGCTTTACCGGAGGTGAGCAGTTCTTC
CASSFTGGEQFF
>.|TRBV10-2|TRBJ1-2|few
TGCGCCAGCAGTGAGTACAACCTGGGAATGCAAGGCTACACCTTC
CASSEYNLGMQGYTF
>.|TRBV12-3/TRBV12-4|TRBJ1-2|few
TGTGCCAGCAGTTTACGGCCAGCCTATGGCTACACCTTC
CASSLRPAYGYTF
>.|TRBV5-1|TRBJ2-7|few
TGCGCCAGCAGCCCCTCGTCGGCCTACGAGCAGTACTTC
CASSPSSAYEQYF
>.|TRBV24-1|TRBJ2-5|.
TGTGCCACCAGTGATTTGTGGGACGCGAAAACCCAGTACTTC
CATSDLWDAKTQYF
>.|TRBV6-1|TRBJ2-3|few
TGTGCCAGCAGTGGACCGGGCTACTTCTCCACAGATACGCAGTATTTT
CASSGPGYFSTDTQYF
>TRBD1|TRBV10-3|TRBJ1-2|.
TGTGCCATCAGTGAGTCATGGACAGGGGGAAACTATGGCTACACCTTC
CAISESWTGGNYGYTF
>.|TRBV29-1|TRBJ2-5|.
TGCAGCGTCCTCCGCTTCCACGAGACCCAGTACTTC
CSVLRFHETQYF
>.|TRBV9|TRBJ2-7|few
TGTGCCAGCAGCCCGGGCCCGGAGGACTACGAGCAGTACTTC
CASSPGPEDYEQYF
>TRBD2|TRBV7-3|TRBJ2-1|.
TGTGCCAGCAGCCAGTACGGGACTAGCGATGAGCAGTTCTTC
CASSQYGTSDEQFF
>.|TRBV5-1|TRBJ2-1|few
TGCGCCAGCGGTCATGGGGAGGATGAGCAGTTCTTC
CASGHGEDEQFF
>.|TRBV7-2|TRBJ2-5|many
TGTGCCAGCAGCCGAGGAAGTCTCGAGGAGACCCAGTACTTC
CASSRGSLEETQYF
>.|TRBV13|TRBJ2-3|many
TGTGCCAGCAGCTTAAACGCTGTGGATACGCAGTATTTT
CASSLNAVDTQYF
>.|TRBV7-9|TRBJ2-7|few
TGTGCCAGCAGCTTACCCTTCCCACAGGACTCCTACGAGCAGTACTTC
CASSLPFPQDSYEQYF
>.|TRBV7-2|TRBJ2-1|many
TGTGCCAGCAGCTTAGGGCGTCGGGAGTTCTTC
CASSLGRREFF
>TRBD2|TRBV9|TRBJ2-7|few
TGTGCCAGCAGTCCTAAGCGGGAGGGCTCCCACGAGCAGTACTTC
CASSPKREGSHEQYF
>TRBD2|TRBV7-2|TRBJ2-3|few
TGTGCCAGCAGCTTATCATTTCGCGGGAGGGAGGGAGATACGCAGTATTTT
CASSLSFRGREGDTQYF
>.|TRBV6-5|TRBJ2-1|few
TGTGCCAGCAGTTATGCGCGTGAGGAGTTCTTC
CASSYAREEFF
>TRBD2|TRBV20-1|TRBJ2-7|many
TGCAGTGCTGGGAGCGGGAGCTCCTACGAGCAGTACTTC
CSAGSGSSYEQYF
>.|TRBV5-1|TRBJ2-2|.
TGCGCCAGCAGCCAACCAAATGCCGGGGAGCTGTTTTTT
CASSQPNAGELFF
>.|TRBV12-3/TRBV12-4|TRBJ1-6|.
TGTGCCAGCAGTTCCCGGGGAGGACCCTATAATTCACCCCTCCACTTT
CASSSRGGPYNSPLHF
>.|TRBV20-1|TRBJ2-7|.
TGCAGTGCCCGCACCAACCTTGAGCAGTACTTC
CSARTNLEQYF
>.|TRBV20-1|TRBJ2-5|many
TGCAGTGCTCCAGGACTGGGAGAGACCCAGTACTTC
CSAPGLGETQYF
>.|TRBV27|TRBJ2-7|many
TGTGCCAGCAGTTTGGCAGGGTATGGACACGAGCAGTACTTC
CASSLAGYGHEQYF
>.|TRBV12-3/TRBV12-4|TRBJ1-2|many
TGTGCCAGCACCAACTGGTTCTATGGCTACACCTTC
CASTNWFYGYTF
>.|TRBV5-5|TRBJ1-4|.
TGTGCCAGCAGCTCCGGGGTTAATGAAAAACTGTTTTTT
CASSSGVNEKLFF
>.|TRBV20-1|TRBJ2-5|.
TGCAGTGCCGACCCTTCTACTGTAGAGACCCAGTACTTC
CSADPSTVETQYF
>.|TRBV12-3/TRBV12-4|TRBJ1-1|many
TGTGCCAGCAGTTTATCTCAGGGGATGAACACTGAAGCTTTCTTT
CASSLSQGMNTEAFF
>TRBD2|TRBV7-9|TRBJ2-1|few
TGTGCCAGCAGCTTCTCAGCGGGGGGGCCGTCGTTCTTC
CASSFSAGGPSFF
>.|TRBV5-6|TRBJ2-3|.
TGTGCCAGCAGCTCCCTTCTTACGGGAGCCTCCACAGATACGCAGTATTTT
CASSSLLTGASTDTQYF
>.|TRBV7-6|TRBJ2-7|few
TGTGCCAGCAGCTTAAACCAGCGGGAGCAGTACTTC
CASSLNQREQYF